This is a list of T cell receptor beta chains from one sample in a study of blood T cell repertoires in COVID-19. Produced via immunoSEQ multiplex PCR; TCRdb's table is partial and in-frame only. The table has 200,000 to 250,000 clones, more than 75% seen once. Sequencing was performed on peripheral blood. The receptors shown here come from an elderly woman with COVID-19, enrolled during active disease. Each CDR3 is given without its conserved first and last residue. Clone size is shown for a subset of rows, as once, few, many or a class of expanded clone.

-,13,TRBV10-2,ASNDRERVNTEAF
-,11,TRBV6-2/TRBV6-3,ASSYLASDTQY
-,13,TRBV6-5,ASRPTGQSNYGYT
-,14,TRBV5-1,ASSTGQGTTNEKLF
-,11,TRBV12-3/TRBV12-4,ASSLGVNYGYT
once,12,TRBV10-3,AISKTRGTDTQY
-,12,TRBV28,ASSLPNRERAQY
-,13,TRBV7-2,ASSVGGGSYNEQF
-,16,TRBV28,ASSLSSGGAASLGELF
-,12,TRBV3-1/TRBV3-2,ASSDRGANSPLH
-,12,TRBV19,ASRADRTYNGQF
-,14,TRBV4-1,ASSQGDRAGKETQY
-,13,TRBV5-6,ASSLLRGSTDTQY
-,10,TRBV6-6,ASGLGGDEQY
once,12,TRBV5-1,ASSLAADRMEAF
-,13,TRBV18,ASSQGTGNNQPQH